This T cell receptor (beta chain) was sequenced during a study of shared clonotypes between healthy human individuals. It was across several immunoSEQ plates that each subset's genomic DNA was evenly split. Profiled with immunoSEQ multiplex PCR; TCRdb holds only in-frame clones, not every one. This sample carries 530,000 or so clones, about three quarters of them seen once, and the ten largest clones take roughly an eighth. This receptor was identified in a woman in her 40s in good health. Some clones in this sample may be carry-over from other donors' samples. The sample taken for sequencing was PBMCs.

CDR3 sequence: CASSLVLGAANEKLFF. In DNA, the CDR3 is TGTGCCAGCAGCTTAGTTCTAGGGGCAGCTAATGAAAAACTGTTTTTT. The gene calls are TRBV7-9 and TRBJ1-4, with TRBD1 as a possible D gene (5 bases). In germline, CDR1 is SEHNR, CDR2 FQNEAQ (reference sequence). V shed 1 base and J shed 3 bases, with 12 bases lying between them. CDR3 size: 16 residues.